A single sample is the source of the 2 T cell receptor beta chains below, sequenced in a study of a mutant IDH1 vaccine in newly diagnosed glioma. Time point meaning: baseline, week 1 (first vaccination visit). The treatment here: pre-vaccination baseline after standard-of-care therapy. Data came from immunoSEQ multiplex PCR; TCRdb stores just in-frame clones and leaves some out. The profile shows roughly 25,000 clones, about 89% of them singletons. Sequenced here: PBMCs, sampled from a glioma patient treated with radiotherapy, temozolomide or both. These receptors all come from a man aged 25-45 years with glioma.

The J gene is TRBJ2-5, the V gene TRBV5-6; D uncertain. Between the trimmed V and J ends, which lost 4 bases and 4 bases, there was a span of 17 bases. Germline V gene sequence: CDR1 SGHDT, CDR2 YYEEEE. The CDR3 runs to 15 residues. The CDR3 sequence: CASSPRRTPGETQYF. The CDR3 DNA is TGTGCCAGCAGCCCAAGACGGACCCCCGGAGAGACCCAGTACTTC.

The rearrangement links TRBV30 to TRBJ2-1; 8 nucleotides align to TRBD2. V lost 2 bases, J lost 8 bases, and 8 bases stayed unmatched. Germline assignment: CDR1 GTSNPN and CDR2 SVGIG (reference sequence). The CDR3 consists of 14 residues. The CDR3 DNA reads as TGTGCCTGGAGTCCGGGGGGGCCAGCAGATGAGCAGTTCTTC. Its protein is CAWSPGGPADEQFF.